A single sample gave rise to the 19 T cell receptor beta chains below, sequenced in a study of human T cells and chemical hapten exposure. TCRdb called the RACE reads again in MiXCR, with one record for every CDR3 protein. The sample records 100,000 to 150,000 distinct CDR3 sequences, 12% to 15% being singletons. Specified time point: patch test 1, 2 weeks after DPC sensitization. Noted treatment: therapeutic diphenylcyclopropenone sensitization with weekly scalp DPC. The starting material was whole blood, obtained in connection with sensitization to the hapten diphenylcyclopropenone (DPC). Receptors originate from a man aged 18-30 years with alopecia areata. Some clones in this sample may be carry-over from other donors' samples.

The chain links TRBV7-3 to TRBJ1-2; D gene unclear. V shed 8 bases and J shed 2 bases, with 3 bases lying between them. The CDR3 length is 10 residues. CDR1 is SGHTA, CDR2 FQGTGA, per germline. The CDR3: CASLNYGYTF. The CDR3 bases are TGTGCCAGCCTGAACTATGGCTACACCTTC.

V is TRBV5-6 and J is TRBJ2-1; 10 nucleotides align to TRBD2. The CDR3 covers 13 residues. The V and J ends lost 2 bases and 13 bases, in that order; junction bases with no gene match: 6. Germline CDR1 and CDR2: SGHDT and YYEEEE. For the CDR3, the DNA is TGTGCCAGCAGCTTCCCGTTAGCGGGGGGCCAGTTCTTC. Translating gives CASSFPLAGGQFF. Using reference TRBV5-6 and TRBJ2-1 for the parts outside the CDR3, the full variable domain is DAGVTQSPTHLIKTRGQQVTLRCSPKSGHDTVSWYQQALGQGPQFIFQYYEEEERQRGNFPDRFSGHQFPNYSSELNVNALLLGDSALYLCASSFPLAGGQFFGPGTRLTVL.

This sequence joins TRBV2 and TRBJ1-1; D is undetermined. Germline V gives CDR1 SNHLY, CDR2 FYNNEI. This CDR3 has 13 residues. The V end lost 7 bases, the J end lost 1 base, and 10 bases lay between the germline ends. CDR3 sequence: CASMLTGNTEAFF. DNA of the CDR3: TGTGCCAGCATGCTGACTGGGAACACTGAAGCTTTCTTT.

This clonotype was seen a few times. This rearrangement joins TRBV12-3 or TRBV12-4 to TRBJ2-7; 8 nucleotides line up with TRBD1. Germline trimming cut 5 bases from V and 2 bases from J; bases unmatched to any gene: 2. This CDR3 is built from 13 residues. CDR3 DNA: TGTGCCAGCAGTCCGGGACAGGCCTACGAGCAGTACGTC. The encoded protein is CASSPGQAYEQYV.

The sample holds a few counts of this clonotype. The chain is built from TRBV5-1 and TRBJ1-2; a possible D gene is TRBD1 (6 bases). V was pared by 3 bases and J by 4 bases, with 10 bases between. Per germline, CDR1 SGHRS and CDR2 YFSETQ. CDR3 length equals 13 residues. The CDR3 nucleotides read TGCGCCAGCAGCTACGGACAGCCCTATGGCTACACCTTC. Encoded protein: CASSYGQPYGYTF. The entire variable domain, with the rest obtained from reference TRBV5-1 and TRBJ1-2, is as follows: KAGVTQTPRYLIKTRGQQVTLSCSPISGHRSVSWYQQTPGQGLQFLFEYFSETQRNKGNFPGRFSGRQFSNSRSEMNVSTLELGDSALYLCASSYGQPYGYTFGSGTRLTVV.

V gene TRBV6-1 combines with J gene TRBJ1-2, with D perhaps matching TRBD1 (5 bases). This CDR3 is built from 15 residues. CDR1 and CDR2 from the germline V gene are MNHNS and SASEGT. Trimming took off 6 bases at V and 3 bases at J, with 17 bases between the two ends. CDR3 region: CASRRGRDGDYGYTF. For the CDR3, the DNA is TGTGCCAGCAGAAGGGGCAGGGATGGAGACTATGGCTACACCTTC.

This clonotype was seen more than once but under ten times. V gene TRBV11-2 combines with J gene TRBJ2-5; 10 bases map to TRBD2. CDR3 size: 15 residues. With V trimmed by 5 bases and J by 4 bases, 7 bases remained unmatched. Germline V gene lookup returns CDR1 SGHAT and CDR2 FQNNGV. The CDR3 nucleotides are TGTGCCAGCAGCCTCGGGGTAGCGGGGGGAGAGACCCAGTACTTC. Translation: CASSLGVAGGETQYF.

This clonotype was seen a handful of times. This CDR3 is CASSLDPLGLAGELFF. Here the CDR3 DNA reads TGTGCCAGCAGCTTAGACCCTCTGGGACTAGCCGGGGAGCTGTTTTTT. This sequence joins TRBV11-2 and TRBJ2-2, with TRBD2 matching 8 bases. The CDR3 is 16 residues long. The ends lost 0 bases at V and 6 bases at J; junction bases unmatched: 6. CDR1 SGHAT and CDR2 FQNNGV come from the germline V gene.

The rearrangement joins TRBV7-7 to TRBJ1-6, with unresolved D. Per germline, CDR1 SSHAT and CDR2 FNYEAQ (reference sequence). The CDR3 has 13 residues. Trimming shortened V by 5 bases and J by 8 bases, and 10 bases separated the two germline ends. The CDR3, as DNA: TGTGCCAGCAGCCCCCGTGGGGATTCACCCCTCCACTTT. This gives the protein CASSPRGDSPLHF.

V usage is TRBV7-8 and J usage is TRBJ1-2; D gene unclear. The CDR3 is 14 amino acids. V was pared by 0 bases and J by 4 bases, with 9 bases between. CDR1 is SGHVS, CDR2 FQNEAQ, per germline. For the CDR3, the DNA is TGTGCCAGCAGCTTAGCGGGGAGTGGCTATGGCTACACCTTC. Encoded protein: CASSLAGSGYGYTF.

This clonotype was observed a few times. The V and J genes are TRBV7-9 and TRBJ2-7, with a possible D match to TRBD2 (6 bases). Germline V CDR1 and CDR2: SEHNR, FQNEAQ (reference sequence). The CDR3 consists of 15 residues. Trimming shortened V by 6 bases and J by 0 bases, and 15 bases separated the two germline ends. The CDR3 loop is CASRSGDGSSYEQYF. The CDR3 bases are TGTGCCAGCAGGTCTGGGGACGGGAGCTCCTACGAGCAGTACTTC. The full variable domain, with the rest looked up from reference TRBV7-9 and TRBJ2-7, is DTGVSQNPRHKITKRGQNVTFRCDPISEHNRLYWYRQTLGQGPEFLTYFQNEAQLEKSRLLSDRFSAERPKGSFSTLEIQRTEQGDSAMYLCASRSGDGSSYEQYFGPGTRLTVT.

This chain joins TRBV25-1 and TRBJ2-2, with D maybe TRBD2 (6 bases). Trimming cost V 1 base and J 4 bases, with 13 bases left between them. CDR1 MGHDK and CDR2 SYGVNS come from the germline V gene. The CDR3 length is 16 residues. The CDR3 here is CASSESRAGGTGELFF. CDR3 bases: TGTGCCAGCAGTGAATCCCGAGCGGGCGGCACCGGGGAGCTGTTTTTT.

There are a few counts of this clonotype. V usage is TRBV29-1 and J usage is TRBJ2-1; D is ambiguous. This CDR3 is 15 amino acids long. The germline V and J ends were trimmed by 3 bases and 0 bases, with 12 bases remaining between them. From germline, CDR1 is SQVTM and CDR2 ANQGSEA. The CDR3 reads CSVDRLTDSYNEQFF. The CDR3 nucleotides read TGCAGCGTTGACAGGCTTACTGACTCCTACAATGAGCAGTTCTTC.

This clonotype occurred a few times. The rearrangement joins TRBV20-1 to TRBJ2-5; tentatively, D is TRBD2 (6 bases). Trimming took 6 bases from V and 7 from J, leaving 21 bases between them. The CDR3 is made up of 14 amino acids. Germline values: CDR1 DFQATT, CDR2 SNEGSKA (reference sequence). CDR3 coding DNA: TGCAGTGCCGCAGGTCGGCTAGCGACCCGGACCCAGTACTTC. It translates to CSAAGRLATRTQYF.

The chain employs TRBV7-6 and TRBJ2-3, with 9 bases that match TRBD1. J lost 7 bases, V lost 0 bases, and 11 bases had no gene match. The CDR3 consists of 17 residues. In germline, CDR1 is SGHVS, CDR2 FNYEAQ. The CDR3 coding sequence is TGTGCCAGCAGCTTAGCATACAGGGGGCGCCCCCATAATACGCAGTATTTT. Its translation is CASSLAYRGRPHNTQYF.

The chain has TRBV6-4 and TRBJ2-2, with TRBD1 identical over 8 bases. Germline V gene data show CDR1 as MRHNA and CDR2 as SNTAGT. This CDR3 region has 14 residues. The junction had 3 bases not matched to a gene; V was cut back by 6 bases and J by 3 bases. The CDR3 sequence is CASSPGQDTGELFF. The CDR3 region has the DNA TGTGCCAGCAGCCCGGGACAGGACACCGGGGAGCTGTTTTTT.

The chain has TRBV4-3 and TRBJ2-3; weak D call: TRBD1 (6 bases). Germline V gene sequence: CDR1 LGHNA, CDR2 YSLEER. V lost 1 base and J lost 2, with 16 bases in between. This CDR3 comprises 17 residues. The CDR3 DNA sequence: TGCGCCAGCAGCCAAGTGGGGGCCAGGGCGATCACAGATACGCAGTATTTT. Translating gives CASSQVGARAITDTQYF.

The rearrangement uses TRBV6-5 and TRBJ1-5; D is ambiguous. V gave up 5 bases and J gave up 1 base, with 9 bases separating them. This CDR3 comprises 14 residues. Germline CDR1 and CDR2: MNHEY and SVGAGI. The CDR3 reads CASSHRDSNQPQHF. The CDR3, as DNA: TGTGCCAGCAGTCACCGCGACAGCAATCAGCCCCAGCATTTT.

The V and J genes are TRBV6-5 and TRBJ1-1, with D unclear. Germline CDR1 and CDR2: MNHEY and SVGAGI. V lost 6 bases, J lost 3 bases, and 8 bases lay in between. There are 12 residues in the CDR3. CDR3 sequence reads: CASRGWDTEAFF. The CDR3 DNA is TGTGCCAGCAGGGGTTGGGACACTGAAGCTTTCTTT.